This T cell receptor beta chain is from a study of early T cells in non-severe SARS-CoV-2 infection. Study details: Sequencing targeted bulk RNA from unsorted whole blood, leaving chains unpaired. Whole-study results and caveats: Anti-spike CD8 responses were favored in VDJdb matching, and private and CD4 specificities were missed.

Each single cDNA molecule received a unique molecular identifier. TCRdb reprocessed the 5' RACE reads with MiXCR, giving one entry per CDR3 protein. Here the sample spans about 71,000 distinct CDR3 sequences, roughly 12% being singletons. The CDR3 has 18 residues. Germline lookup yields CDR1 SGHDN and CDR2 FVKESK. Trimming took 5 bases from V and 1 from J, leaving 22 bases between them. A few counts support this clonotype. Its antigen is undetermined. The specimen comprised whole blood, sampled at baseline. J is TRBJ2-3 and V is TRBV14, with a weak D call TRBD2 (5 bases). This TCR was sampled from an adult who was a healthcare worker with PCR-confirmed SARS-CoV-2 infection or an uninfected control (not recorded which). CDR3 amino acids: CASSSTRGPRHRTDTQYF. CDR3 bases: TGTGCCAGCAGCTCAACCCGGGGTCCGCGGCATCGCACAGATACGCAGTATTTT.